This TCR beta chain was captured by sequencing in a study of cytomegalovirus exposure and HLA in healthy donors. CDR3 length: 14 amino acids. The V segment lost 2 bases and the J segment 5 bases; nucleotides outside the gene matches: 4. Germline V gene sequence: CDR1 MNHNS, CDR2 SASEGT. A note on this clone: Its antigen remains unknown.

The PCR employed 60 Vbeta primers together with 13 Jbeta primers. TCRdb keeps only in-frame clones here, not all; method: immunoSEQ multiplex PCR. This sample carries more than 150,000 clones, approximately 84% of them seen once, and the ten largest clones take around 0.26%. General study points: Usually a TCR sequence was rare, but some public TCRs were found in many donors.

The specimen was PBMCs. The V gene is TRBV6-1, the J gene TRBJ1-1, with 8 bases matching TRBD1. The sequence derives from a boy aged 5-17 years in good health and CMV-seronegative. CDR3: CASSEQGANTEAFF. CDR3 coding DNA: TGTGCCAGCAGTGAACAGGGGGCCAATACTGAAGCTTTCTTT.